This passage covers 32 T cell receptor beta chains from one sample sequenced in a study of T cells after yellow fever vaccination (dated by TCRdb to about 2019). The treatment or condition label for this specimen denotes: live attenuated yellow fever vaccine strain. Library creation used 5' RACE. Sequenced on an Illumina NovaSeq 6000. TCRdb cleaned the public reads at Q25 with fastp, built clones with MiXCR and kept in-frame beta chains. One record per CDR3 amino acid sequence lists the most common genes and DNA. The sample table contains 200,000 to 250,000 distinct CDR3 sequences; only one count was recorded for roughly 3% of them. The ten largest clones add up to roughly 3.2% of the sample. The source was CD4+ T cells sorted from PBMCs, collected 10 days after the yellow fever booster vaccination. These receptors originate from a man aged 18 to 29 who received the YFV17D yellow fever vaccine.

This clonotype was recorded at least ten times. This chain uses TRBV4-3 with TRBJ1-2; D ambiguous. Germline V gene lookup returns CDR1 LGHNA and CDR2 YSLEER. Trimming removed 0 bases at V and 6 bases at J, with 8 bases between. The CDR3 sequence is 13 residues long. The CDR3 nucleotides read TGCGCCAGCAGCCAAGACTCCGGGGATGGCTACACCTTC. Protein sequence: CASSQDSGDGYTF.

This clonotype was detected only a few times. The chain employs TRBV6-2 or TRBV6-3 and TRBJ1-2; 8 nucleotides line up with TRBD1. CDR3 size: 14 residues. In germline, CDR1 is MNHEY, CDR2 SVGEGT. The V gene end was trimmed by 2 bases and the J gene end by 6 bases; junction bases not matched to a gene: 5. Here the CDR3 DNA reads TGTGCCAGCAGTTACCAGGACAGGGCGAATGGCTACACCTTC. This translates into CASSYQDRANGYTF.

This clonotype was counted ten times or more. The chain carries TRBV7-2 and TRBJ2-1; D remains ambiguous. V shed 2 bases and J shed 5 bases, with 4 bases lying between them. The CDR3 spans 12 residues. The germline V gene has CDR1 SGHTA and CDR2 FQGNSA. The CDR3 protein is CASSLRDNEQFF. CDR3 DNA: TGTGCCAGCAGCTTAAGAGACAATGAGCAGTTCTTC.

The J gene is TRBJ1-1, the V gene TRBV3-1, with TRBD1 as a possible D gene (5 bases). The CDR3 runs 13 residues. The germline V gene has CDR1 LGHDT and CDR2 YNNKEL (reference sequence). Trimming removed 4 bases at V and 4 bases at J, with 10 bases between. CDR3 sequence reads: CASSLDTFTEAFF. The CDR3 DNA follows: TGTGCCAGCAGCCTGGACACTTTCACTGAAGCTTTCTTT.

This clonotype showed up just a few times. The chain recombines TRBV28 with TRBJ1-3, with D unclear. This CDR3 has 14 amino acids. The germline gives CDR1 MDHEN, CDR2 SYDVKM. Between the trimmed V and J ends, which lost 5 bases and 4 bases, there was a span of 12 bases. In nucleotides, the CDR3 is TGTGCCAGCAGTCCCCTGACTGGGGGAAACACCATATATTTT. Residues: CASSPLTGGNTIYF.

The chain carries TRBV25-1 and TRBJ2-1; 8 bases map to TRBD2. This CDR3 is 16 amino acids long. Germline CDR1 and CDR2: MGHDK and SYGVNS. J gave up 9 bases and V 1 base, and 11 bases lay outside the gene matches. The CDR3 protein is CASSESRSSGATEQFF. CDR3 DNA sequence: TGTGCCAGCAGTGAATCCAGGAGTAGCGGGGCAACTGAGCAGTTCTTC.

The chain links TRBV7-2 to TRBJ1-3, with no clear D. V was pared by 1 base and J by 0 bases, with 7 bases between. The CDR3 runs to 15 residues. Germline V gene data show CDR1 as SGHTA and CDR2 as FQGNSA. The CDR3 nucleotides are TGTGCCAGCAGCTTAGTACGTAACTCTGGAAACACCATATATTTT. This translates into CASSLVRNSGNTIYF.

CDR3 sequence reads: CASSLIHSSYNEQFF. CDR3 coding DNA: TGTGCCAGCTCACTAATTCACAGCTCCTACAATGAGCAGTTCTTC. This chain uses TRBV18 with TRBJ2-1; D is ambiguous. CDR1 is KGHSH and CDR2 is LQKENI in the germline V gene. The CDR3 spans 15 residues. The germline V and J ends were trimmed by 4 bases and 0 bases, with 10 bases remaining between them.

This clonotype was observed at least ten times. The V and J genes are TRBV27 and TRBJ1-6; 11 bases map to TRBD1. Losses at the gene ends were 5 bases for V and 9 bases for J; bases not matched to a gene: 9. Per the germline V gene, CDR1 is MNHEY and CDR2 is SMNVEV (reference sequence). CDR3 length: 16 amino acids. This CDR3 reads CASSAWDRGESSPLHF. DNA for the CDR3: TGTGCCAGCAGTGCGTGGGACAGGGGGGAAAGTTCACCCCTCCACTTT.

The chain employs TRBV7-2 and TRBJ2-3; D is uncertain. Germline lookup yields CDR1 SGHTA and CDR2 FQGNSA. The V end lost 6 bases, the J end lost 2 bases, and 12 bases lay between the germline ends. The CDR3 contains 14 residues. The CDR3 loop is CASRPQRDTDTQYF. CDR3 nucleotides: TGTGCCAGCAGGCCGCAGAGAGACACAGATACGCAGTATTTT.

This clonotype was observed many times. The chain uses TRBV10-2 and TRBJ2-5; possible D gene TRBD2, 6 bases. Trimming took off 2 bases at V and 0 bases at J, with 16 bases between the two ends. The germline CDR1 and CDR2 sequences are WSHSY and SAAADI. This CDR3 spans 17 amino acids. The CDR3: CASSEGSGWGDQETQYF. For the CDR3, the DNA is TGCGCCAGCAGTGAGGGGTCCGGATGGGGGGACCAAGAGACCCAGTACTTC.

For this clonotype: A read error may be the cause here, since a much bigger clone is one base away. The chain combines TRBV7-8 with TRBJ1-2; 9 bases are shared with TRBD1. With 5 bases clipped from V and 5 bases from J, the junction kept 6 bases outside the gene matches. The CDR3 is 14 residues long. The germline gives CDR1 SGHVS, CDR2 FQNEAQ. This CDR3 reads CASSPGTGSYGYTF. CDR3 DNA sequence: TGTGCCAGCAGCCCGGGGACAGGGAGTTATGGCTACACCTTC.

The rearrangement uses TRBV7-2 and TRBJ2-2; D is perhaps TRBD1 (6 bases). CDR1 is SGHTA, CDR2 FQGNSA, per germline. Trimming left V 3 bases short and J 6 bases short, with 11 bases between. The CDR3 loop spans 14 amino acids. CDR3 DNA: TGTGCCAGCAGCTTTACTCCAGGGGCCGGGGAGCTGTTTTTT. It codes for CASSFTPGAGELFF.

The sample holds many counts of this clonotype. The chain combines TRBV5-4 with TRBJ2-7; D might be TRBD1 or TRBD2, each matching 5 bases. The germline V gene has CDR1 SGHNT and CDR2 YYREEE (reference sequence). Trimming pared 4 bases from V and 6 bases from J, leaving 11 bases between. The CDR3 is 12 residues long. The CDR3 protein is CASSRDRGEQYF. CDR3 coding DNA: TGTGCCAGCAGCCGGGACCGAGGCGAGCAGTACTTC.

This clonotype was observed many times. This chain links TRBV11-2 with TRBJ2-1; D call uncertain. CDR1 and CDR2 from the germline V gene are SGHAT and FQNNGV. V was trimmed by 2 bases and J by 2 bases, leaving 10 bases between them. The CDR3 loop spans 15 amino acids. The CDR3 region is CASSLSPSAYNEQFF. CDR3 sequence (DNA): TGTGCCAGCAGCTTATCCCCGAGCGCCTACAATGAGCAGTTCTTC.

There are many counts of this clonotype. The CDR3, as DNA: TGTGCCAGCAGCTCCGCCGGGTCTCACACTGAAGCTTTCTTT. It codes for CASSSAGSHTEAFF. This chain uses TRBV7-3 with TRBJ1-1; D call uncertain. Germline CDR1 SGHTA, CDR2 FQGTGA. The germline V and J ends were trimmed by 4 bases and 3 bases, with 12 bases remaining between them. The CDR3 covers 14 residues.

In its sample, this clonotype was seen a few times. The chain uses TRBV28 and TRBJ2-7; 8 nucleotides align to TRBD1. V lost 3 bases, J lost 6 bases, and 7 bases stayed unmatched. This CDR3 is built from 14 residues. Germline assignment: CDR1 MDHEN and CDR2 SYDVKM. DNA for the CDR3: TGTGCCAGCAGTTTGGGGGACAGGCTTCGCGAGCAGTACGTC. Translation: CASSLGDRLREQYV.

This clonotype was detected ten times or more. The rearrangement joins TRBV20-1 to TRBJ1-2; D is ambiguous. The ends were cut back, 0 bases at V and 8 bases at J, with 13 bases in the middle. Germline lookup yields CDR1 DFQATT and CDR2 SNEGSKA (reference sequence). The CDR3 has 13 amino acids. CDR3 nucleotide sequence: TGCAGTGCTAGAGAGGACCTGGTGGGCGGCTACACCTTC. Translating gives CSAREDLVGGYTF.

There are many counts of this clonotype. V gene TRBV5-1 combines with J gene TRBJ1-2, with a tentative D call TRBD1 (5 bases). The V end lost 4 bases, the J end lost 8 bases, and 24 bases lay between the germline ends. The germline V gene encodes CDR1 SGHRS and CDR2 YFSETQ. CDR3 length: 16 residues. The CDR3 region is CASSPQGDSGRRGYTF. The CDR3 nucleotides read TGCGCCAGCAGCCCGCAGGGTGACAGCGGTAGAAGAGGCTACACCTTC.

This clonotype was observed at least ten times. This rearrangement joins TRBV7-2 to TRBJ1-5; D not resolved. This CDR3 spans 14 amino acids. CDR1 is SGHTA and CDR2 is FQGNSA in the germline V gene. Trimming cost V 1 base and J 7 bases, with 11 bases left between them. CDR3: CASSLVIVEQPQHF. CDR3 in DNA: TGTGCCAGCAGCTTAGTCATTGTGGAACAGCCCCAGCATTTT.

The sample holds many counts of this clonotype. CDR3 protein: CASTPTGGNQPQHF. The CDR3, as DNA: TGTGCCAGTACCCCAACAGGGGGAAATCAGCCCCAGCATTTT. The chain joins TRBV19 to TRBJ1-5; 8 bases are a match to TRBD1. The CDR3 length is 14 residues. CDR1 is LNHDA and CDR2 is SQIVND in the germline V gene (reference sequence). Unmatched junction bases numbered 6, after V lost 7 bases and J lost 4 bases.

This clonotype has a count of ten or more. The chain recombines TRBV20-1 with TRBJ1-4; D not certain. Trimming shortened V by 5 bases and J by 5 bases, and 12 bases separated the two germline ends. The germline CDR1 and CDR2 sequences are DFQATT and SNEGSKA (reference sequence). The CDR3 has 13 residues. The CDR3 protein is CSAWPTRNEKLFF. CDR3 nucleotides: TGCAGTGCTTGGCCGACACGGAATGAAAAACTGTTTTTT.

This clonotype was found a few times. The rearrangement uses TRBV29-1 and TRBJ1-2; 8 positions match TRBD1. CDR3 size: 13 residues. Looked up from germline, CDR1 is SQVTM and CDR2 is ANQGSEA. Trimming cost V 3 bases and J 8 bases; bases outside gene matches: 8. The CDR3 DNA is TGCAGCGTTGAGCGGCAGGGGGCGCAGGGCTACACCTTC. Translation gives CSVERQGAQGYTF.

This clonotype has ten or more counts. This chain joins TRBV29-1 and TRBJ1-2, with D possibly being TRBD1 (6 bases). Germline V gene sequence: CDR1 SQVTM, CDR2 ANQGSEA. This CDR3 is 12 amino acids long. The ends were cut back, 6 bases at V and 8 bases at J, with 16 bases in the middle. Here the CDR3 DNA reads TGCAGCGTCAAGGGGGGGAGAGGAGGCTACACCTTC. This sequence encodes CSVKGGRGGYTF.

The CDR3 coding sequence is TGTGAGCAGGGGCCTCCTTCTGGAAACACCATATATTTT. Protein sequence: CEQGPPSGNTIYF. The chain uses TRBV9 and TRBJ1-3; a possible D gene is TRBD1 (6 bases). The CDR3 is made up of 13 amino acids. Germline loops: CDR1 SGDLS, CDR2 YYNGEE.

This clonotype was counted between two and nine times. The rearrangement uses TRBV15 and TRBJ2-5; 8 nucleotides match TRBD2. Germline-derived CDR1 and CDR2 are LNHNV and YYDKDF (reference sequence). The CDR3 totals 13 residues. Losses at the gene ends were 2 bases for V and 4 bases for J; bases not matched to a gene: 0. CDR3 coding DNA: TGTGCCACCAGCAGAAGCGGGGGAGAGACCCAGTACTTC. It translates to CATSRSGGETQYF.

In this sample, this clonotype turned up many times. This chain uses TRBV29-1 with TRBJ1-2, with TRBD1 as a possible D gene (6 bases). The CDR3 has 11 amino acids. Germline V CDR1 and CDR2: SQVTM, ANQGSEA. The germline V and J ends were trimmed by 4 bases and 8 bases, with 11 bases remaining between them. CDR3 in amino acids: CSVVAGVGYTF. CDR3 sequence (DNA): TGCAGCGTTGTGGCAGGGGTAGGCTACACCTTC.

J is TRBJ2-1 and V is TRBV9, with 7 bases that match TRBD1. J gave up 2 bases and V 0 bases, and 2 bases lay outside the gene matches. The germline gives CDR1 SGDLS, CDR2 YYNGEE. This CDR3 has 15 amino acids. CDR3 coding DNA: TGTGCCAGCAGCGTAGACAGGGGCGCCTACAATGAGCAGTTCTTC. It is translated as CASSVDRGAYNEQFF.

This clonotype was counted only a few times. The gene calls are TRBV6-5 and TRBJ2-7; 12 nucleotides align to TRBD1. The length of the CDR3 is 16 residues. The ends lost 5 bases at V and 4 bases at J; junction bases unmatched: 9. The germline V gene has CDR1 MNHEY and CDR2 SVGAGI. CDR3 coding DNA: TGTGCCAGCAGTCGGGACAGGGGGCGTTCATCGTACGAGCAGTACTTC. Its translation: CASSRDRGRSSYEQYF.

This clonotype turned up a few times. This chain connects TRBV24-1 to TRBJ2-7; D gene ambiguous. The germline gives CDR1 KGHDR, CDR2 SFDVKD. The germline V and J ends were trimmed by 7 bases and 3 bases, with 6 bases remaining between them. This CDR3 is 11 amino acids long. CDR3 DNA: TGTGCCACCAGCGGCGGCTACGAGCAGTACTTC. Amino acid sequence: CATSGGYEQYF.

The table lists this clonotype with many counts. Written as DNA, the CDR3 is TGTGCCAGCAGCTCGGGGATGAACACCGGGGAGCTGTTTTTT. This translates into CASSSGMNTGELFF. The chain is built from TRBV7-2 and TRBJ2-2; weak D call: TRBD2 (5 bases). This CDR3 comprises 14 residues. Germline V gives CDR1 SGHTA, CDR2 FQGNSA. Trimming removed 4 bases from V and 1 base from J, with 7 bases in between.

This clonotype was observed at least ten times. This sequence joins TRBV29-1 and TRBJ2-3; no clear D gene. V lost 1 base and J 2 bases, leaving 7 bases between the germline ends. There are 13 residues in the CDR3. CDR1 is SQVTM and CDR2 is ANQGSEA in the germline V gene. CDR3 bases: TGCAGCGTTGAAGGGGCCCCCACAGATACGCAGTATTTT. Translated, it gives CSVEGAPTDTQYF.